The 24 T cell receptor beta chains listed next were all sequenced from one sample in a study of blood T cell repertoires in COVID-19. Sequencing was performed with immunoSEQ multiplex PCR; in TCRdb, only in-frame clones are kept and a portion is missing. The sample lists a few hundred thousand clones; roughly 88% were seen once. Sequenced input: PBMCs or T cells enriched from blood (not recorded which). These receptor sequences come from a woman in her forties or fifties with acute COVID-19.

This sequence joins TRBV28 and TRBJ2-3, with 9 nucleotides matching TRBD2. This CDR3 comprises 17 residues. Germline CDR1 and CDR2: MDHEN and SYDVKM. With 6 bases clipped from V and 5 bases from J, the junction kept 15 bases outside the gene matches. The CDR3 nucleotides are TGTGCCAGCAGGCCATGGGCGGTAGCGGGAGATGTAGATACGCAGTATTTT. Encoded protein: CASRPWAVAGDVDTQYF.

The CDR3 region has the DNA TGTGCCAGCAGTTTCCCAGGGGCCGAGCAGTACTTC. Its translation is CASSFPGAEQYF. This chain connects TRBV27 to TRBJ2-7; D perhaps matches TRBD1 (6 bases). Germline V gene lookup returns CDR1 MNHEY and CDR2 SMNVEV (reference sequence). Trimming removed 3 bases from V and 6 bases from J, with 9 bases in between. The CDR3 is 12 amino acids.

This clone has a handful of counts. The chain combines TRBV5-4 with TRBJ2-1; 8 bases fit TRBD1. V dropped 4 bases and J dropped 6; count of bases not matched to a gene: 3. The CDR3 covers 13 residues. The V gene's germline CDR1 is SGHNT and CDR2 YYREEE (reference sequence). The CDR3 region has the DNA TGTGCCAGCAGCGTAACAGGGGGCAATGAGCAGTTCTTC. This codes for CASSVTGGNEQFF.

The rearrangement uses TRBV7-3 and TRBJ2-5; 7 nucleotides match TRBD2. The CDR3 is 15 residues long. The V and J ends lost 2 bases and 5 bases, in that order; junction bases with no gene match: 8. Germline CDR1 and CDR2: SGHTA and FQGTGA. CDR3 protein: CASSLAGAISETQYF. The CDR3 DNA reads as TGTGCCAGCAGCTTAGCGGGAGCCATATCGGAGACCCAGTACTTC.

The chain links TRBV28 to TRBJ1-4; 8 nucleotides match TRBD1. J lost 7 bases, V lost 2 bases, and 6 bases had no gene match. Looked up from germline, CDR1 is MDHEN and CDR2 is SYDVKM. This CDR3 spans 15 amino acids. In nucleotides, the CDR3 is TGTGCCAGCAGTTTACGGACAGGGATAGGTGAAAAACTGTTTTTT. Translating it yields CASSLRTGIGEKLFF.

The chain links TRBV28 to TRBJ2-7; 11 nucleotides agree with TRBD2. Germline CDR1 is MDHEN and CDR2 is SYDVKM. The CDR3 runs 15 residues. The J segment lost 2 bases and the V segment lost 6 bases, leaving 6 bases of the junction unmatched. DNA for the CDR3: TGTGCCAGCAGCTTGATGACTAGCGGGACCTACGAGCAGTACTTC. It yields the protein CASSLMTSGTYEQYF.

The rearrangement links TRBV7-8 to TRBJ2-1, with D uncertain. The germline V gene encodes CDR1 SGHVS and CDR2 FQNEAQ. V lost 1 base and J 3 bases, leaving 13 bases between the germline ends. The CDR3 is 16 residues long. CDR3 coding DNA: TGTGCCAGCAGCTTAGGGCCTTCAAACAACTACAATGAGCAGTTCTTC. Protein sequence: CASSLGPSNNYNEQFF. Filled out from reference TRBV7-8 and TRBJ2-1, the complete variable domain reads GAGVSQSPRYKVAKRGQDVALRCDPISGHVSLFWYQQALGQGPEFLTYFQNEAQLDKSGLPSDRFFAERPEGSVSTLKIQRTQQEDSAVYLCASSLGPSNNYNEQFFGPGTRLTVL.

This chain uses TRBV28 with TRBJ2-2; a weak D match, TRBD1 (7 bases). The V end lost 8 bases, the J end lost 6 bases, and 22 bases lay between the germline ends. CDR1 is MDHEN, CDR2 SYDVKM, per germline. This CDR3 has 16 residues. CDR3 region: CASVPGGTAGPGELFF. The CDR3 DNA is TGTGCCAGCGTCCCAGGGGGGACAGCGGGCCCCGGGGAGCTGTTTTTT.

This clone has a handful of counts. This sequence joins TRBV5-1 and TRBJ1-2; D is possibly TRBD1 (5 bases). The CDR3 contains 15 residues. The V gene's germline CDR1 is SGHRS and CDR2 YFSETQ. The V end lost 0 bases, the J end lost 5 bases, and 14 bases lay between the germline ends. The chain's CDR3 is CASSLALGQGYGYTF. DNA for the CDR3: TGCGCCAGCAGCTTGGCCTTGGGCCAGGGTTATGGCTACACCTTC. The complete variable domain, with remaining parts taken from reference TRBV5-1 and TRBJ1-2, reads KAGVTQTPRYLIKTRGQQVTLSCSPISGHRSVSWYQQTPGQGLQFLFEYFSETQRNKGNFPGRFSGRQFSNSRSEMNVSTLELGDSALYLCASSLALGQGYGYTFGSGTRLTVV.

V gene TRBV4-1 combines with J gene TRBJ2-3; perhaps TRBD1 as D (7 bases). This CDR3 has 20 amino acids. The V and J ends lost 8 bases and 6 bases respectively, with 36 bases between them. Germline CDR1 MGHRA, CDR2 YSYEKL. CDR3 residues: CASQHHEDQGGAGRRDTQYF. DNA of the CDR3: TGCGCCAGCCAACACCACGAGGACCAGGGGGGAGCGGGTCGGAGGGATACGCAGTATTTT.

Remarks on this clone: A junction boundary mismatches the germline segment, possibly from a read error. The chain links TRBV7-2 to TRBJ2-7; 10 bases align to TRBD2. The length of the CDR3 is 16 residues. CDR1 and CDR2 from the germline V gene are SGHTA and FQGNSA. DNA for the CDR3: TGTGCCAGCAGCGTAGCTAGCGGGAGCTCAGGGTACGAGCAGTACTTC. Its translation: CASSVASGSSGYEQYF.

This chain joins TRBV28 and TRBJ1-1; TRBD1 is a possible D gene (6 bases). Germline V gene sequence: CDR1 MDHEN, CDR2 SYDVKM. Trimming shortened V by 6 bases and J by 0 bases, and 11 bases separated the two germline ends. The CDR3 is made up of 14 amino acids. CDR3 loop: CASSPGQLNTEAFF. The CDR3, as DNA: TGTGCCAGCAGCCCCGGACAGCTGAACACTGAAGCTTTCTTT.

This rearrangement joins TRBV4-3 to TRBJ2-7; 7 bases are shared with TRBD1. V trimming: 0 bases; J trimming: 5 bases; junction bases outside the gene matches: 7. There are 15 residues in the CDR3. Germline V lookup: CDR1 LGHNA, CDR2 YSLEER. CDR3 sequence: CASSQEHLGGDEQYF. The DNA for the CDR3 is TGCGCCAGCAGCCAAGAACATCTAGGGGGCGACGAGCAGTACTTC.

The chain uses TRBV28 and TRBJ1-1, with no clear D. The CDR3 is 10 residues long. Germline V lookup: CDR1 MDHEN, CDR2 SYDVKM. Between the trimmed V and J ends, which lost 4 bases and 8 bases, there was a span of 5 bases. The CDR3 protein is CASSSREAFF. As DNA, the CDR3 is TGTGCCAGCAGTTCCAGGGAAGCTTTCTTT.

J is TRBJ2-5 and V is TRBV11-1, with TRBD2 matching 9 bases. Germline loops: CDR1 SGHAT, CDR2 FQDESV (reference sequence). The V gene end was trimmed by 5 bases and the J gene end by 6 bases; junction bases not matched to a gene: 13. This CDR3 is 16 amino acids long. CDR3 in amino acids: CASSTPPGTSMQTQYF. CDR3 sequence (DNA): TGTGCCAGCAGCACCCCTCCCGGGACTAGCATGCAGACCCAGTACTTC.

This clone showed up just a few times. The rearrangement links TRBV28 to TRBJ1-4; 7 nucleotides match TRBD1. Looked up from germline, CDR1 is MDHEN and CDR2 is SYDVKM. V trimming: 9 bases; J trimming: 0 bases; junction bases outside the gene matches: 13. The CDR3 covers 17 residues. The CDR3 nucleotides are TGTGCCAGTTTCCGACAGGGAAAATTTGCAACTAATGAAAAACTGTTTTTT. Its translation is CASFRQGKFATNEKLFF.

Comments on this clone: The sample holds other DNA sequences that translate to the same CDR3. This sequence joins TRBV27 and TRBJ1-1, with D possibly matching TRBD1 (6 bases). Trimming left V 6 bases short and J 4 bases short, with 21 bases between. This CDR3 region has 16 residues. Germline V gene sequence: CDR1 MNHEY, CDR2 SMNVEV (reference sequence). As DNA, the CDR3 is TGTGCCAGCAGCCAAATCGACCACAGGGATGGCACTGAAGCTTTCTTT. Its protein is CASSQIDHRDGTEAFF.

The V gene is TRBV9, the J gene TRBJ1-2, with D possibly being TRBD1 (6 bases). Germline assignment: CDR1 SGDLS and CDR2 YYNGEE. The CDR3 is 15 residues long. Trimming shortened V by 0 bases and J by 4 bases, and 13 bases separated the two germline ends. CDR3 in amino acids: CASSVESTGLYGYTF. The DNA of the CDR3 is TGTGCCAGCAGCGTAGAGTCGACAGGTCTCTATGGCTACACCTTC.

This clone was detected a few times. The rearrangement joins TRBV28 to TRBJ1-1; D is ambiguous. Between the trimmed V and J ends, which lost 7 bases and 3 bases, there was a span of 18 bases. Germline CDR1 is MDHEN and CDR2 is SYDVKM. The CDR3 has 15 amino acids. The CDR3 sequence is CASTGGHSRDTEAFF. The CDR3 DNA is TGTGCCAGCACTGGAGGCCACAGTAGGGACACTGAAGCTTTCTTT.

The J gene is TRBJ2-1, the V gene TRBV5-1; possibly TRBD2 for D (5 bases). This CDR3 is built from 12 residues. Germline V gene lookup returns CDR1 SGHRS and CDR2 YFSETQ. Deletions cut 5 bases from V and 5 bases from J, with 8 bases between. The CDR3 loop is CASSLLDNEQFF. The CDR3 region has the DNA TGCGCCAGCAGTCTACTAGACAATGAGCAGTTCTTC.

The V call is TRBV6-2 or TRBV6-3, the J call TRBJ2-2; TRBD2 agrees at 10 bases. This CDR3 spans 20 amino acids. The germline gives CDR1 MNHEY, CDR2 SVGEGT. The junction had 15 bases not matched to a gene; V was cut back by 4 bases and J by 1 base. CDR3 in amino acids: CASSFPSLLAGPMNTGELFF. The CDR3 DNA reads TGTGCCAGCAGTTTCCCGTCACTACTAGCGGGACCTATGAACACCGGGGAGCTGTTTTTT.

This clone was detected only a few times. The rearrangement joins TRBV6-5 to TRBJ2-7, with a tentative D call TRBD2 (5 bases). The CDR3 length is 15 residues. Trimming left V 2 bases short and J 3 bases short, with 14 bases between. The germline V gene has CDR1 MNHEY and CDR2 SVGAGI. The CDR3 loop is CASSYEKEAGYEQYF. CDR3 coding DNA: TGTGCCAGCAGTTACGAAAAGGAGGCTGGCTACGAGCAGTACTTC.

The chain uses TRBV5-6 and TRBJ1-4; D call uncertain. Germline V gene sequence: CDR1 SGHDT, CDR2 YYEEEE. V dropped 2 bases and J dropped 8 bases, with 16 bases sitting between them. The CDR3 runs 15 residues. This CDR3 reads CASSFGPRDGEKLFF. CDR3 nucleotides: TGTGCCAGCAGCTTTGGGCCCCGGGATGGGGAAAAACTGTTTTTT.

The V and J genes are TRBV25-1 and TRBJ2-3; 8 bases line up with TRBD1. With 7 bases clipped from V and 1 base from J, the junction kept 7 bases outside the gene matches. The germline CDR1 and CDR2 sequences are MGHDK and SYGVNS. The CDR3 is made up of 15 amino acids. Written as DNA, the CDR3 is TGTGCCAGCATCCCTCAGGGGGCAGGCACAGATACGCAGTATTTT. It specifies CASIPQGAGTDTQYF.